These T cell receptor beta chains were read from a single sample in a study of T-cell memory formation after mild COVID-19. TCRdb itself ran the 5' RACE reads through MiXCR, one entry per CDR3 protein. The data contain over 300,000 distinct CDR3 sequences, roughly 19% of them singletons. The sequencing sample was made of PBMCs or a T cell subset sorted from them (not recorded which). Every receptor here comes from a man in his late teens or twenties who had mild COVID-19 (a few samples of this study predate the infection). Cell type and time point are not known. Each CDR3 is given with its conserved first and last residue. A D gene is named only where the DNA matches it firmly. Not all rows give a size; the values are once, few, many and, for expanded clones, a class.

CASSLGRDTGAYEQYF TGCGCCAGCAGCTTGGGAAGGGACACTGGAGCCTACGAGCAGTACTTC NA many TRBJ2-7 TRBV5-1
CASSGRGENEKLFF TGCGCCAGCAGCGGGCGGGGGGAAAATGAAAAACTGTTTTTT NA NA TRBJ1-4 TRBV4-1
CASSLVHRAALHF TGTGCCAGCAGCTTAGTGCACAGGGCGGCCCTCCACTTT NA few TRBJ1-6 TRBV7-2
CASSTTRTGELFF TGTGCCAGCAGCACCACCAGGACCGGGGAGCTGTTTTTT NA few TRBJ2-2 TRBV6-6
CASSHRTGRKNTGELFF TGCGCCAGCAGCCACCGGACAGGTCGTAAGAACACCGGGGAGCTGTTTTTT TRBD1 few TRBJ2-2 TRBV4-3
CATSAASGGSPDEQFF TGTGCCACCAGTGCGGCTAGCGGGGGGTCACCGGATGAGCAGTTCTTC TRBD2 many TRBJ2-1 TRBV24-1
CASSPGLRDYGYTF TGTGCCAGCAGCCCAGGACTGAGGGACTATGGCTACACCTTC NA NA TRBJ1-2 TRBV6-5
CASSQGTGLGTEAFF TGTGCCAGCAGCCAAGGGACAGGGTTGGGCACTGAAGCTTTCTTT TRBD1 NA TRBJ1-1 TRBV4-2
CASSYPPGGTNEKLFF TGTGCCAGCAGTTACCCCCCCGGGGGGACTAATGAAAAACTGTTTTTT NA few TRBJ1-4 TRBV6-6
CSARSVNGNTIYF TGCAGTGCTAGATCAGTAAACGGAAACACCATATATTTT NA NA TRBJ1-3 TRBV20-1
CASSLRPGGDQETQYF TGTGCCAGCAGCTTACGTCCCGGGGGGGACCAAGAGACCCAGTACTTC TRBD2 NA TRBJ2-5 TRBV7-3
CASSVPRTSGGAWTDTQYF TGTGCCAGCAGCGTTCCCCGGACTAGCGGGGGGGCCTGGACAGATACGCAGTATTTT TRBD2 few TRBJ2-3 TRBV9
CASSFRPAAYEQYF TGCGCCAGCAGCTTTCGGCCCGCGGCCTACGAGCAGTACTTC NA few TRBJ2-7 TRBV5-1
CASSSRGTSGTGELFF TGTGCCAGCAGCTCTAGAGGGACTAGCGGCACCGGGGAGCTGTTTTTT TRBD2 few TRBJ2-2 TRBV4-2
CASTWAPNTEAFF TGTGCCAGTACTTGGGCTCCGAACACTGAAGCTTTCTTT NA few TRBJ1-1 TRBV2
CASSPDLNEQYF TGTGCCAGCAGCCCGGACCTGAACGAGCAGTACTTC NA few TRBJ2-7 TRBV7-2
CASSLTVGQYF TGTGCCAGCAGCCTAACCGTAGGCCAGTACTTC NA NA TRBJ2-5 TRBV7-9
CASREGLISAANSYEQYF TGTGCCAGCAGAGAGGGGTTGATTTCGGCCGCTAATTCCTACGAGCAGTACTTC NA NA TRBJ2-7 TRBV5-8
CASSRRGSGTEAFF TGTGCCAGCAGCCGGAGGGGGAGTGGCACTGAAGCTTTCTTT NA few TRBJ1-1 TRBV7-6
CASSPNGVEAFF TGCGCCAGCAGCCCCAATGGTGTAGAAGCTTTCTTT NA NA TRBJ1-1 TRBV4-1
CASSLGPGGDTEAFF TGTGCCAGCAGCTTGGGACCCGGGGGGGACACTGAAGCTTTCTTT NA NA TRBJ1-1 TRBV5-1
CASSPHKETQYF TGTGCCAGCAGTCCCCACAAAGAGACCCAGTACTTC NA NA TRBJ2-5 TRBV6-1
CASSLAVGALYGYTF TGTGCCAGCAGCTTAGCAGTGGGAGCTCTCTATGGCTACACCTTC NA NA TRBJ1-2 TRBV7-2
CASSQSVRGAATDTQYF TGCGCCAGCAGCCAGTCCGTCCGCGGGGCCGCGACAGATACGCAGTATTTT NA NA TRBJ2-3 TRBV4-3
CASSSRPSNEQFF TGTGCCAGCAGCTCCAGACCGAGCAATGAGCAGTTCTTC NA NA TRBJ2-1 TRBV7-8
CASSRGTSGGSTDTQYF TGCGCCAGCAGCCGCGGGACTAGCGGGGGTTCCACAGATACGCAGTATTTT TRBD2 few TRBJ2-3 TRBV5-1
CATEDGNQPQHF TGTGCCACCGAGGACGGGAATCAGCCCCAGCATTTT NA few TRBJ1-5 TRBV6-2/TRBV6-3
CSPSIDTGELFF TGCAGTCCCTCTATTGACACCGGGGAGCTGTTTTTT NA NA TRBJ2-2 TRBV20-1
CASSYARVTGELFF TGTGCCAGCAGCTATGCCCGTGTCACCGGGGAGCTGTTTTTT NA once TRBJ2-2 TRBV7-9
CASSQVSRGPANTGELFF TGCGCCAGCAGCCAAGTTTCACGGGGGCCCGCGAACACCGGGGAGCTGTTTTTT NA few TRBJ2-2 TRBV4-1
CASRYSRGTLGTDTQYF TGCGCCAGCAGATACTCCAGGGGCACCCTTGGCACAGATACGCAGTATTTT NA few TRBJ2-3 TRBV4-3
CASSALEDTQYF TGTGCCAGCAGCGCCCTAGAAGATACGCAGTATTTT NA few TRBJ2-3 TRBV7-9
CATKRDRTNSPLHF TGTGCCACCAAACGGGACAGGACTAATTCACCCCTCCACTTT TRBD1 few TRBJ1-6 TRBV15
CASSYSDFTDTQYF TGTGCCAGCAGTTACTCCGATTTCACAGATACGCAGTATTTT NA few TRBJ2-3 TRBV6-5
CASSEGRAVYGYTF TGTGCCAGCAGTGAGGGCAGGGCTGTATATGGCTACACCTTC NA few TRBJ1-2 TRBV2
CASRGSGQPKENIQYF TGTGCCAGCAGGGGTAGCGGCCAACCTAAGGAAAACATTCAGTACTTC NA few TRBJ2-4 TRBV6-2/TRBV6-3
CASTDGGAGTGELFF TGTGCCAGCACCGATGGGGGGGCCGGGACCGGGGAGCTGTTTTTT NA NA TRBJ2-2 TRBV6-2/TRBV6-3
CASSLWSRSRRETQYF TGTGCCAGCAGCTTATGGTCTCGATCCCGGAGGGAGACCCAGTACTTC NA NA TRBJ2-5 TRBV7-6
CASSSLTVLNTEAFF TGCGCCAGCAGCTCGTTGACAGTCCTGAACACTGAAGCTTTCTTT NA NA TRBJ1-1 TRBV5-1
CASSASLGREETQYF TGTGCCAGCAGCGCTAGCCTGGGCAGGGAAGAGACCCAGTACTTC NA NA TRBJ2-5 TRBV7-9
CASSRAGWETQYF TGCGCCAGCAGCCGAGCAGGGTGGGAGACCCAGTACTTC NA few TRBJ2-5 TRBV4-3
CASSKGTQQETQYF TGTGCCAGCAGTAAAGGGACTCAGCAAGAGACCCAGTACTTC NA NA TRBJ2-5 TRBV6-6
CSVQGPTTYEQYF TGCAGCGTTCAGGGGCCAACAACCTACGAGCAGTACTTC NA few TRBJ2-7 TRBV29-1
CASSFSRDPGETQYF TGTGCCAGCAGCTTCTCCCGCGATCCTGGAGAGACCCAGTACTTC NA few TRBJ2-5 TRBV7-2
CASSVGGHLRSGNTIYF TGTGCCAGCAGCGTAGGAGGACACCTGCGCTCTGGAAACACCATATATTTT NA NA TRBJ1-3 TRBV9
CASKRTSGADTQYF TGTGCCAGCAAAAGGACTAGTGGCGCAGATACGCAGTATTTT TRBD2 NA TRBJ2-3 TRBV6-5
CASSSTESTGELFF TGTGCCAGCAGTTCGACAGAGAGCACCGGGGAGCTGTTTTTT NA few TRBJ2-2 TRBV13
CALAQQGVNYGYTF TGTGCCCTGGCCCAACAGGGGGTTAACTATGGCTACACCTTC TRBD1 NA TRBJ1-2 TRBV2
CASSPLGGYNEQFF TGTGCCAGCAGCCCCCTGGGGGGCTACAATGAGCAGTTCTTC NA few TRBJ2-1 TRBV7-2
CASSQEWASEDRTDTQYF TGCGCCAGCAGCCAAGAATGGGCTAGCGAGGACCGCACAGATACGCAGTATTTT NA few TRBJ2-3 TRBV4-3
CASSLRFGQTDTQYF TGTGCCAGCAGCTTAAGGTTTGGGCAGACAGATACGCAGTATTTT NA NA TRBJ2-3 TRBV7-3
CASSQDLWGADTDTQYF TGTGCCAGCAGCCAAGATTTATGGGGGGCCGACACAGATACGCAGTATTTT NA NA TRBJ2-3 TRBV4-2
CASSQDRAGSYTF TGTGCCAGCAGCCAAGATAGAGCGGGCTCCTACACCTTC NA NA TRBJ1-2 TRBV14
CAISMGLAGYNEQFF TGTGCCATCAGTATGGGACTAGCGGGGTACAATGAGCAGTTCTTC TRBD2 few TRBJ2-1 TRBV10-3
CASRPQGLIYHEQFF TGTGCCAGCAGGCCACAGGGGCTAATTTACCATGAGCAGTTCTTC TRBD1 NA TRBJ2-1 TRBV6-5